The 30 T cell receptor beta chains reported below all come from one sample, sequenced in a study of human T cells and chemical hapten exposure. Time point noted: healthy volunteer bleed at 2 weeks. The authors' total RNA extraction used unfractionated whole blood. Each CDR3 protein gets one entry after TCRdb re-called the RACE reads with MiXCR. The sample contains 100,000 to 150,000 distinct CDR3 sequences, about 9% of which appear only once. Sequencing was performed on whole blood. These receptors all stem from a male donor in good health. Some clones in this sample may be carry-over from other donors' samples.

V and J are TRBV7-6 and TRBJ2-1, with D hard to call. CDR1 SGHVS and CDR2 FNYEAQ come from the germline V gene. The CDR3 length is 16 residues. V gave up 0 bases and J gave up 7 bases, with 16 bases separating them. CDR3 sequence (DNA): TGTGCCAGCAGCTTAGCGGCATCCCCACCCCGGAATGAGCAGTTCTTC. Encoded protein: CASSLAASPPRNEQFF.

This clonotype appeared a few times. This chain connects TRBV27 to TRBJ1-3; maybe TRBD1 (5 bases). Germline CDR1 and CDR2: MNHEY and SMNVEV (reference sequence). Trimming took 5 bases from V and 3 from J, leaving 14 bases between them. The CDR3 spans 15 residues. The CDR3 loop reads CASSPGDRDGNTIYF. The CDR3 DNA follows: TGTGCCAGCAGTCCTGGGGACCGAGATGGAAACACCATATATTTT.

Only a few counts were recorded for this clonotype. The chain combines TRBV29-1 with TRBJ2-7, with 8 bases identical to TRBD1. With 4 bases clipped from V and 5 bases from J, the junction kept 13 bases outside the gene matches. The CDR3 spans 15 residues. Germline V gene lookup returns CDR1 SQVTM and CDR2 ANQGSEA. The CDR3 is CSVVDRQGSKNEQYF. The CDR3 bases are TGCAGCGTTGTGGACCGACAGGGGTCGAAGAACGAGCAGTACTTC.

The chain has TRBV9 and TRBJ1-1; possibly TRBD1 for D (6 bases). With 0 bases removed from V and 10 bases from J, the gap between germline ends came to 16 bases. CDR1 and CDR2 (germline): SGDLS, YYNGEE. The CDR3 spans 14 residues. CDR3: CASSVDPEGGAAFF. The DNA for the CDR3 is TGTGCCAGCAGCGTAGACCCGGAGGGGGGAGCAGCTTTCTTT.

This clonotype has ten or more counts. CDR3 in DNA: TGTGCCAGCAGCTACGGGACAGCCTACGAGCAGTACTTC. As protein: CASSYGTAYEQYF. The chain carries TRBV13 and TRBJ2-7, with 7 bases aligning to TRBD1. Germline V gene sequence: CDR1 PRHDT, CDR2 FYEKMQ (reference sequence). V lost 4 bases, J lost 2 bases, and 2 bases stayed unmatched. The CDR3 runs to 13 residues.

This clonotype has just a few counts. V is TRBV2 and J is TRBJ1-5; D call uncertain. This CDR3 comprises 15 residues. V was cut by 8 bases and J by 3 bases, with 17 bases left in between. Germline CDR1 SNHLY, CDR2 FYNNEI. The CDR3, as DNA: TGTGCCAGCGGGGAAGGTCAGGCTTTCAATCAGCCCCAGCATTTT. It is translated as CASGEGQAFNQPQHF.

This clonotype showed up just a few times. The chain combines TRBV14 with TRBJ2-1; a possible D gene is TRBD1 (5 bases). V shed 1 base and J shed 6 bases, with 10 bases lying between them. CDR3 length equals 14 residues. Germline loops: CDR1 SGHDN, CDR2 FVKESK. The CDR3 here is CASSQGGLRNEQFF. The CDR3, as DNA: TGTGCCAGCAGCCAAGGGGGCCTGCGCAATGAGCAGTTCTTC.

V gene TRBV27 combines with J gene TRBJ2-2; 11 bases agree with TRBD1. The CDR3 spans 19 residues. Losses at the gene ends were 6 bases for V and 5 bases for J; bases not matched to a gene: 17. Germline-derived CDR1 and CDR2 are MNHEY and SMNVEV (reference sequence). Written as DNA, the CDR3 is TGTGCCAGCAGAAGCCTCCGGGACAGGGGGGCTCGTTCTACCGGGGAGCTGTTTTTT. Translated: CASRSLRDRGARSTGELFF.

The V call is TRBV4-1, the J call TRBJ2-7; D is possibly TRBD1 or TRBD2 (5 bases each). The CDR3 has 15 amino acids. Trimming removed 0 bases from V and 7 bases from J, with 16 bases in between. The V gene's germline CDR1 is MGHRA and CDR2 YSYEKL. The CDR3 DNA reads TGCGCCAGCAGCCAAGAGATCAGGGACCTACGAGAGCAGTACTTC. It yields the protein CASSQEIRDLREQYF.

This clonotype was observed many times. This chain joins TRBV5-1 and TRBJ2-7, with D perhaps being TRBD1 or TRBD2 (5 bases each). Germline V CDR1 and CDR2: SGHRS, YFSETQ. V lost 3 bases to trimming and J lost 0 bases, with 13 bases between them. The CDR3 consists of 15 residues. CDR3 loop: CASSSGPRNSYEQYF. CDR3 bases: TGCGCCAGCAGCTCGGGGCCACGCAACTCCTACGAGCAGTACTTC.

This clonotype was observed a few times. The chain recombines TRBV6-1 with TRBJ1-1; D is unresolved. CDR3 length: 13 amino acids. Between the trimmed V and J ends, which lost 4 bases and 1 base, there was a span of 7 bases. Germline lookup yields CDR1 MNHNS and CDR2 SASEGT. This CDR3 reads CASSATENTEAFF. The DNA of the CDR3 is TGTGCCAGCAGTGCAACGGAGAACACTGAAGCTTTCTTT.

This clonotype came up many times. V gene TRBV6-6 combines with J gene TRBJ1-5, with 8 bases that match TRBD1. Germline CDR1 reads MNHNY; CDR2 reads SVGAGI (reference sequence). J lost 7 bases, V lost 3 bases, and 11 bases had no gene match. This CDR3 has 16 amino acids. CDR3 sequence: CASSYSPGQGGQPQHF. CDR3 DNA: TGTGCCAGCAGTTATTCCCCTGGACAGGGAGGACAGCCCCAGCATTTT.

This clonotype was counted between two and nine times. The chain links TRBV20-1 to TRBJ2-3; TRBD2 agrees at 12 bases. The CDR3 spans 18 residues. Germline CDR1 reads DFQATT; CDR2 reads SNEGSKA (reference sequence). V dropped 0 bases and J dropped 2; count of bases not matched to a gene: 9. CDR3 sequence: CSARDPVLAGGITDTQYF. The CDR3 DNA sequence: TGCAGTGCTAGAGATCCCGTACTAGCGGGGGGAATCACAGATACGCAGTATTTT.

This chain connects TRBV7-9 to TRBJ2-2; D unclear. Looked up from germline, CDR1 is SEHNR and CDR2 is FQNEAQ (reference sequence). The CDR3 runs 15 residues. Trimming pared 5 bases from V and 3 bases from J, leaving 13 bases between. CDR3 sequence reads: CASSNHRSDTGELFF. CDR3 nucleotide sequence: TGTGCCAGCAGCAACCACCGTAGTGACACCGGGGAGCTGTTTTTT.

The chain carries TRBV3-1 and TRBJ2-3; D may be TRBD2 (5 bases). Per germline, CDR1 LGHDT and CDR2 YNNKEL (reference sequence). The V and J ends lost 0 bases and 0 bases respectively, with 13 bases between them. This CDR3 region has 17 residues. The DNA for the CDR3 is TGTGCCAGCAGCCAAGATTCCAGCGGAGAGAGCACAGATACGCAGTATTTT. Amino acids: CASSQDSSGESTDTQYF.

The chain uses TRBV6-2 or TRBV6-3 and TRBJ1-5; maybe TRBD1 (6 bases). CDR1 is MNHEY and CDR2 is SVGEGT in the germline V gene. CDR3 size: 15 residues. V was pared by 4 bases and J by 2 bases, with 12 bases between. CDR3 sequence reads: CASSFRGGGNQPQHF. Written as DNA, the CDR3 is TGTGCCAGCAGTTTTCGCGGGGGCGGCAATCAGCCCCAGCATTTT.

The chain carries TRBV7-8 and TRBJ2-3, with D perhaps matching TRBD1 (6 bases). CDR3 size: 16 residues. Trimming cost V 6 bases and J 0 bases, with 16 bases left between them. CDR1 and CDR2 (germline): SGHVS, FQNEAQ. The CDR3 nucleotides read TGTGCCAGCAGAAAAACTCGACAGGCTAGCACAGATACGCAGTATTTT. It translates to CASRKTRQASTDTQYF. Full variable domain (outside the CDR3, taken from reference TRBV7-8 and TRBJ2-3): GAGVSQSPRYKVAKRGQDVALRCDPISGHVSLFWYQQALGQGPEFLTYFQNEAQLDKSGLPSDRFFAERPEGSVSTLKIQRTQQEDSAVYLCASRKTRQASTDTQYFGPGTRLTVL.

V and J are TRBV6-2 or TRBV6-3 and TRBJ2-5; 10 bases agree with TRBD2. The CDR3 covers 17 residues. The germline V gene encodes CDR1 MNHEY and CDR2 SVGEGT. V lost 6 bases, J lost 0 bases, and 10 bases stayed unmatched. The CDR3 coding sequence is TGTGCCAGCAGACCCTTAGCGGGAGGACATCACCAAGAGACCCAGTACTTC. Residues: CASRPLAGGHHQETQYF.

The chain uses TRBV20-1 and TRBJ2-7; TRBD1 or TRBD2 may be the D gene (6 bases each). Germline V gene sequence: CDR1 DFQATT, CDR2 SNEGSKA (reference sequence). The CDR3 sequence is 13 residues long. Trimming pared 2 bases from V and 2 bases from J, leaving 10 bases between. The CDR3 nucleotides read TGCAGTGCTAGACCCGGGGGCCCCTACGAGCAGTACTTC. It codes for CSARPGGPYEQYF.

CDR3 region: CASSPYRQGSNTGELFF. The CDR3 DNA sequence: TGTGCCAGCAGCCCTTACCGACAGGGTTCGAACACCGGGGAGCTGTTTTTT. The chain joins TRBV7-2 to TRBJ2-2; 7 nucleotides match TRBD1. The trim removed 5 bases at V and 0 bases at J, leaving 9 bases unmatched. From germline, CDR1 is SGHTA and CDR2 FQGNSA. CDR3 size: 17 residues.

This clonotype was seen a few times. The rearrangement uses TRBV10-3 and TRBJ2-2, with D perhaps matching TRBD2 (5 bases). The CDR3 extends over 17 amino acids. Germline V CDR1 and CDR2: ENHRY, SYGVKD. Trimming stripped 0 bases from V and 7 bases from J, with 18 bases between. In nucleotides, the CDR3 is TGTGCCATCAGTGAGTCGACGGGATCCTCTTGGGGCGGGGAGCTGTTTTTT. Its protein is CAISESTGSSWGGELFF.

The chain's CDR3 is CASTGFGEDTQYF. The CDR3 nucleotides read TGTGCCAGCACCGGGTTTGGGGAAGATACGCAGTATTTT. The chain joins TRBV11-3 to TRBJ2-3, with D unclear. Germline CDR1 is SGHNT and CDR2 is YENEEA. V gave up 7 bases and J gave up 5 bases, with 13 bases separating them. CDR3 length: 13 residues.

This clonotype was picked up many times. The rearrangement joins TRBV5-6 to TRBJ2-4, with unresolved D. In germline, CDR1 is SGHDT, CDR2 YYEEEE. The CDR3 covers 15 residues. Trimming shortened V by 0 bases and J by 4 bases, and 11 bases separated the two germline ends. The CDR3 nucleotides are TGTGCCAGCAGCTTGGGTGACGGTTCTAAAAACATTCAGTACTTC. It yields the protein CASSLGDGSKNIQYF.

This clonotype was observed a few times. The V and J genes are TRBV12-3 or TRBV12-4 and TRBJ2-7; tentatively, D is TRBD2 (5 bases). This CDR3 has 15 residues. Trimming stripped 5 bases from V and 0 bases from J, with 14 bases between. CDR3 sequence reads: CASSPDLGPSYEQYF. DNA for the CDR3: TGTGCCAGCAGTCCGGACTTAGGACCCTCCTACGAGCAGTACTTC.

This clonotype was counted ten times or more. The chain recombines TRBV12-3 or TRBV12-4 with TRBJ2-5, with 8 bases fitting TRBD1. V shed 5 bases and J 2 bases; nucleotides not matched to a gene: 4. CDR3 size: 14 residues. The CDR3 spells CASSAWDRQETQYF. In DNA form, the CDR3 reads TGTGCCAGCAGTGCTTGGGACAGGCAAGAGACCCAGTACTTC.

This clonotype was seen a handful of times. This chain connects TRBV6-2 or TRBV6-3 to TRBJ2-1; possible D gene TRBD2, 5 bases. Germline loops: CDR1 MNHEY, CDR2 SVGEGT. This CDR3 has 15 residues. With 3 bases removed from V and 8 bases from J, the gap between germline ends came to 17 bases. The CDR3 bases are TGTGCCAGCAGTTATGGGCTTCGGGGTTCCGATGAGCAGTTCTTC. It translates to CASSYGLRGSDEQFF.

This clonotype was recorded at least ten times. The rearrangement links TRBV7-9 to TRBJ2-7, with 7 nucleotides matching TRBD1. J was trimmed by 0 bases and V by 4 bases; bases with no gene match: 21. Germline V gene sequence: CDR1 SEHNR, CDR2 FQNEAQ (reference sequence). The CDR3 totals 20 residues. CDR3 sequence (DNA): TGTGCCAGCAGCTCCTTAGGACAGGCGCCAAAATATCGATCCTCCTACGAGCAGTACTTC. This sequence encodes CASSSLGQAPKYRSSYEQYF. Variable domain in full (rest from reference TRBV7-9 and TRBJ2-7): DTGVSQNPRHKITKRGQNVTFRCDPISEHNRLYWYRQTLGQGPEFLTYFQNEAQLEKSRLLSDRFSAERPKGSFSTLEIQRTEQGDSAMYLCASSSLGQAPKYRSSYEQYFGPGTRLTVT.

The table lists this clonotype with many counts. V is TRBV12-3 or TRBV12-4 and J is TRBJ1-1, with D unresolved. V dropped 6 bases and J dropped 1 base, with 3 bases sitting between them. This CDR3 comprises 11 residues. CDR3 in amino acids: CASSQNTEAFF. The CDR3 region has the DNA TGTGCCAGCAGCCAGAACACTGAAGCTTTCTTT.

For this clonotype: At one end the junction does not follow the germline gene, possibly because of a read error. The V call is TRBV3-1, the J call TRBJ2-7, with 7 bases aligning to TRBD1. Germline V lookup: CDR1 LGHDT, CDR2 YNNKEL (reference sequence). There are 14 residues in the CDR3. The CDR3 here is CASSQRTGSYDQYF. The CDR3 DNA follows: TGTGCCAGCAGCCAAAGGACAGGATCCTACGATCAGTACTTC.

This clonotype was detected many times. The V and J genes are TRBV7-2 and TRBJ1-5; 11 positions match TRBD1. Germline CDR1 is SGHTA and CDR2 is FQGNSA. The V and J ends lost 3 bases and 6 bases, in that order; junction bases with no gene match: 4. This CDR3 has 15 amino acids. CDR3 sequence (DNA): TGTGCCAGCAGCTTTGGACAGGGGGCCGGTCAGCCCCAGCATTTT. Residues: CASSFGQGAGQPQHF.